This TCR beta chain derives from a study of shared clonotypes between healthy human individuals. Notes on the study in general: A limitation of the genetic and exposure-history diversity represented arose from few donors.

As regards this clone: Its antigen is unknown.

Genomic DNA of every subset was divided equally among multiple immunoSEQ plates. Replicate sorted-subset PCRs were loaded with approximately 200 ng DNA, roughly 33,000 T cell genomes. Original data processing: Junction-only sequences produced by ImmunoSEQ had no quality scores, so filtering differed. The method was immunoSEQ multiplex PCR; TCRdb's version includes in-frame clones alone and lacks a portion of them. V, J and clone size derive from that table, while D and trimming were established from the DNA sequence. The sample shows millions of clones, 90% to 95% of them seen only once. Per the germline V gene, CDR1 is MNHEY and CDR2 is SMNVEV (reference sequence). CDR3 length equals 15 residues. The V end was cut by 8 bases, the J end by 2 bases, with 18 bases between.

The receptor was isolated from a young man in good health. The sequenced sample consisted of naive CD4+ T cells sorted from blood. Subset given: CD45RA+ positively selected. The chain combines TRBV27 with TRBJ1-1; no firm D call. The chain's CDR3 is CASRLPILNNTEAFF. In DNA form, the CDR3 reads TGTGCCAGCCGTCTTCCGATATTAAATAACACTGAAGCTTTCTTT.